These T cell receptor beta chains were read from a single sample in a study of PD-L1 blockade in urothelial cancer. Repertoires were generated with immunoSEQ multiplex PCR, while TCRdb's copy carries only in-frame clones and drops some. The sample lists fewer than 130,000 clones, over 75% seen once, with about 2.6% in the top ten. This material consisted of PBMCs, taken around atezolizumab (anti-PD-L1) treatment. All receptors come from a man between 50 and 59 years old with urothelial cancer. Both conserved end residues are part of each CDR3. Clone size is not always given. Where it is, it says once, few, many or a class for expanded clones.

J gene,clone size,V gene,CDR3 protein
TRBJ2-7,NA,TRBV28,CASRAGTAPYEQYF
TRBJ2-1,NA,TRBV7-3,CASSPWTSDNEQFF
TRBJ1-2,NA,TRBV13,CASSSWTGYYGYTF
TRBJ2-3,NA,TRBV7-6,CASSSGLAGTDTQYF
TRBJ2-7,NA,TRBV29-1,CSVGTAYEQYF
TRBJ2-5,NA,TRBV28,CASSFRDILRGETQYF
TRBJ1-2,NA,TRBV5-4,CASSSGQGAGYGYTF
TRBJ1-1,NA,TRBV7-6,CASSLAGTGETEAFF
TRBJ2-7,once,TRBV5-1,CASSSGPSGARSYEQYF
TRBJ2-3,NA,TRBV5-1,CASSSREVTDTQYF
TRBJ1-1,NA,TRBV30,CAWYRTGGQNTEAFF
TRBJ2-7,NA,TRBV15,CATSRVEGPRGQYF
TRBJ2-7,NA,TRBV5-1,CASSLTSGKSSYEQYF
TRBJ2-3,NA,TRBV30,CAWSAGALDTQYF
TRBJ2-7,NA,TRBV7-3,CASSPVNEQYF
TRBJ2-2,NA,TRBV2,CASSLATRFNTGELFF
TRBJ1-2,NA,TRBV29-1,CSVETGEANYGYTF